The next 14 T cell receptor beta chains were all read from a single sample in a study of cytomegalovirus exposure and HLA in healthy donors. 13 Jbeta primers and 60 Vbeta primers were used for the PCR. Data came from immunoSEQ multiplex PCR; TCRdb stores just in-frame clones and leaves some out. Altogether approximately 110,000 clones are present, roughly 13% being singletons, with the ten largest covering about 16%. Material: PBMCs. The receptors were gathered from a man between 35 and 55 years old in good health and CMV-seropositive.

This clone was seen a few times. The chain combines TRBV6-4 with TRBJ1-5; D gene uncertain. V gave up 3 bases and J gave up 0 bases, with 6 bases separating them. This CDR3 has 14 residues. The germline V gene encodes CDR1 MRHNA and CDR2 SNTAGT. The CDR3 protein is CASSEVASNQPQHF. As DNA, the CDR3 is TGTGCCAGCAGTGAAGTGGCTAGCAATCAGCCCCAGCATTTT.

This clone showed up just a few times. The chain couples TRBV28 to TRBJ2-2; 8 bases are shared with TRBD1. This CDR3 comprises 17 residues. CDR1 MDHEN and CDR2 SYDVKM come from the germline V gene. The ends lost 7 bases at V and 5 bases at J; junction bases unmatched: 15. The DNA for the CDR3 is TGTGCCAGCACCTTCAGAGTACAGGGGGTTAGGACCGGGGAGCTGTTTTTT. This encodes CASTFRVQGVRTGELFF.

The rearrangement links TRBV5-1 to TRBJ1-3; D might be TRBD1 (5 bases). V was shortened by 2 bases and J by 4 bases, with 19 bases between the two germline ends. Looked up from germline, CDR1 is SGHRS and CDR2 is YFSETQ. The CDR3 covers 17 residues. The CDR3 reads CASSFAGTLSSGNTIYF. CDR3 nucleotide sequence: TGCGCCAGCAGCTTTGCAGGGACTCTCTCCTCAGGAAACACCATATATTTT.

The chain carries TRBV19 and TRBJ1-4, with D tentatively TRBD1 (5 bases). V was shortened by 11 bases and J by 8 bases, with 15 bases between the two germline ends. The germline CDR1 and CDR2 sequences are LNHDA and SQIVND (reference sequence). This CDR3 is 12 amino acids long. CDR3 residues: CAAGRAGEKLFF. Here the CDR3 DNA reads TGTGCCGCAGGCAGGGCTGGGGAAAAACTGTTTTTT.

V gene TRBV5-6 combines with J gene TRBJ2-2; 12 bases align to TRBD2. The CDR3 runs to 18 residues. J gave up 4 bases and V 3 bases, and 10 bases lay outside the gene matches. CDR1 and CDR2 (germline): SGHDT, YYEEEE. The CDR3 nucleotides are TGTGCCAGCAGCTCCCGCCGGACTAGCGGGACGGGCACCGGGGAGCTGTTTTTT. Amino acid sequence: CASSSRRTSGTGTGELFF.

The rearrangement uses TRBV13 and TRBJ1-3; D gene uncertain. Trimming removed 0 bases at V and 0 bases at J, with 12 bases between. Per germline, CDR1 PRHDT and CDR2 FYEKMQ (reference sequence). The CDR3 has 17 residues. In DNA form, the CDR3 reads TGTGCCAGCAGCTTAGGCCTTGGCCCCATCTCTGGAAACACCATATATTTT. The encoded protein is CASSLGLGPISGNTIYF.

The V and J genes are TRBV7-2 and TRBJ1-1; the match to TRBD1 covers 8 bases. V lost 0 bases, J lost 6 bases, and 9 bases stayed unmatched. The CDR3 is made up of 16 amino acids. From germline, CDR1 is SGHTA and CDR2 FQGNSA. The CDR3 here is CASSLARRGRDAEAFF. The CDR3 coding sequence is TGTGCCAGCAGCTTAGCTCGCAGGGGGCGAGATGCTGAAGCTTTCTTT.

The rearrangement joins TRBV23-1 to TRBJ1-1, with 8 bases aligning to TRBD1. TRBV23-1 is placed among ORFs of uncertain function. The CDR3 covers 15 residues. V dropped 0 bases and J dropped 3; count of bases not matched to a gene: 3. CDR3 in amino acids: CASSQSRGPDTEAFF. The DNA for the CDR3 is TGCGCCAGCAGTCAATCCAGGGGGCCTGACACTGAAGCTTTCTTT.

This clone was found a few times. The CDR3 loop is CASSYSSQAKNIQYF. In DNA, the CDR3 is TGTGCCAGCAGTTACTCAAGCCAAGCCAAAAACATTCAGTACTTC. This rearrangement joins TRBV6-5 to TRBJ2-4; D ambiguous. Germline CDR1 MNHEY, CDR2 SVGAGI. The V gene lost 0 bases and the J gene lost 0 bases, with 6 bases spanning the gap. This CDR3 spans 15 amino acids.

The genes are TRBV28 and TRBJ1-1; the D is unclear. Trimming left V 4 bases short and J 11 bases short, with 11 bases between. Germline values: CDR1 MDHEN, CDR2 SYDVKM. This CDR3 is built from 11 residues. As DNA, the CDR3 is TGTGCCAGCAGTTATGCGGGAATGGCTTTCTTT. It is translated as CASSYAGMAFF.

This clone was counted between two and nine times. The CDR3 loop reads CASSPSTNSSGNTIYF. In DNA form, the CDR3 reads TGCGCCAGCAGTCCCTCGACAAACAGCTCTGGAAACACCATATATTTT. The rearrangement links TRBV23-1 to TRBJ1-3; D gene unclear. TRBV23-1 is placed among ORFs of uncertain function. CDR3 length: 16 amino acids. Trimming cost V 4 bases and J 0 bases, with 13 bases left between them.

This clone showed up just a few times. The rearrangement uses TRBV4-3 and TRBJ1-5; D may be TRBD1 (5 bases). The germline CDR1 and CDR2 sequences are LGHNA and YSLEER. This CDR3 comprises 14 residues. Trimming pared 0 bases from V and 6 bases from J, leaving 9 bases between. The CDR3, as DNA: TGCGCCAGCAGCCAAGAGGGGGGTCGTCAGCCCCAGCATTTT. As protein: CASSQEGGRQPQHF.

This clone was detected a few times. The rearrangement links TRBV2 to TRBJ1-1, with D tentatively TRBD1 (5 bases). Trimming took off 7 bases at V and 2 bases at J, with 11 bases between the two ends. Looked up from germline, CDR1 is SNHLY and CDR2 is FYNNEI. This CDR3 spans 13 amino acids. CDR3 region: CASIIRGNTEAFF. The CDR3 DNA is TGTGCCAGCATCATAAGGGGTAACACTGAAGCTTTCTTT.

This clone was seen more than once but under ten times. J is TRBJ1-1 and V is TRBV9; 9 bases are shared with TRBD1. The J segment lost 7 bases and the V segment lost 4 bases, leaving 5 bases of the junction unmatched. This CDR3 is built from 13 residues. Germline lookup yields CDR1 SGDLS and CDR2 YYNGEE. The CDR3 DNA is TGTGCCAGCAGCCCGGGACAGGGAAATGAAGCTTTCTTT. This codes for CASSPGQGNEAFF.